The present TCR beta chain was sequenced within a study of blood T cell repertoires in COVID-19. Study information: Sites in the United States, Italy and Spain provided acute and convalescent COVID-19 samples. Sample material is recorded as cDNA or gDNA derived from T cells, B-cell-depleted T cells, or PBMCs.

In this sample, this clone turned up once. This CDR3 contains 13 residues. Per germline, CDR1 SQVTM and CDR2 ANQGSEA. The germline V and J ends were trimmed by 7 bases and 4 bases, with 17 bases remaining between them. Study processing details: Amplification with reference gene primers provided the estimates of nucleated cell counts. The table came from immunoSEQ multiplex PCR; TCRdb's copy has only in-frame clones and leaves some out. Clonal size and the V and J genes are those of that table, whereas D and trimming came from the DNA. Here the sample spans tens of thousands of clones, over 80% being singletons.

Source material: peripheral blood. This sequence joins TRBV29-1 and TRBJ2-7; possibly TRBD2 for D (7 bases). The receptor comes from a human donor in a cohort sampled during active COVID-19. The DNA of the CDR3 is TGCAGCGGAAGTGGGGGGGGCGAGTACGAGCAGTACTTC. Its translation is CSGSGGGEYEQYF.